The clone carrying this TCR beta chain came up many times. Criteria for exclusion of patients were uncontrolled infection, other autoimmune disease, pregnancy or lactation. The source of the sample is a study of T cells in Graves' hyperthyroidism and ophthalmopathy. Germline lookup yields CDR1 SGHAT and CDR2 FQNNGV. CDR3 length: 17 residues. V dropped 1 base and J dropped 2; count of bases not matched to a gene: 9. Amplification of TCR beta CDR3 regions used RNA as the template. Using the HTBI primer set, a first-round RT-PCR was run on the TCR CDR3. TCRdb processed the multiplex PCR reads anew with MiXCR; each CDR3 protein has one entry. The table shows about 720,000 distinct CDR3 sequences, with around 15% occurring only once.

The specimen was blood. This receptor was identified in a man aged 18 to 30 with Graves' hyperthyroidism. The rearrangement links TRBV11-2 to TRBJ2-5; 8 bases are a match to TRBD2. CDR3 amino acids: CASSLGSTAGDQETQYF. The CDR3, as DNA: TGTGCCAGCAGCTTAGGATCGACAGCGGGGGATCAAGAGACCCAGTACTTC.